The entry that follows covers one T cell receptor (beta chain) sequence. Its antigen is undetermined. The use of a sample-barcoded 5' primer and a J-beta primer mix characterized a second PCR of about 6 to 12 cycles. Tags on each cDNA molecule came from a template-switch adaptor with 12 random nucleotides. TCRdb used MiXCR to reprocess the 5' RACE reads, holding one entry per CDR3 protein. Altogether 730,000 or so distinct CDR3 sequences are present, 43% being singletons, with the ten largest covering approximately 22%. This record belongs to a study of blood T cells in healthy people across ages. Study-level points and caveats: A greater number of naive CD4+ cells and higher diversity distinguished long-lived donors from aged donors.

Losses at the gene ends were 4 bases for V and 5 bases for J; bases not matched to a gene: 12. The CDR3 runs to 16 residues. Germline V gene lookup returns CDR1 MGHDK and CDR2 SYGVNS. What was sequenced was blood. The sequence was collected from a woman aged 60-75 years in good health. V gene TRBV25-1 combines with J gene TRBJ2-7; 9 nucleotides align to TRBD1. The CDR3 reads CASSAWGQGGKDEQYF. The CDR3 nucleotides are TGTGCCAGCAGTGCTTGGGGACAGGGAGGTAAGGACGAGCAGTACTTC.